The 28 T cell receptor beta chains given below trace back to one sample, sequenced in a study of T cell changes during pregnancy in multiple sclerosis. Clones were read by immunoSEQ multiplex PCR, and TCRdb kept only the in-frame ones, dropping some. The sample carries approximately 26,000 clones, roughly 89% recorded once. Sequenced here: CD4+ T cells from peripheral blood mononuclear cells, sampled in the second trimester of pregnancy. Source of these receptors: a female donor with multiple sclerosis, enrolled in a pregnancy study.

J is TRBJ1-3 and V is TRBV6-5; perhaps TRBD1 as D (6 bases). The CDR3 spans 15 residues. Looked up from germline, CDR1 is MNHEY and CDR2 is SVGAGI. The V end lost 5 bases, the J end lost 2 bases, and 13 bases lay between the germline ends. In DNA, the CDR3 is TGTGCCAGCAGTACCCTGCCAGGGGCTGGAAACACCATATATTTT. Translating gives CASSTLPGAGNTIYF.

V gene TRBV7-3 combines with J gene TRBJ2-1; TRBD2 agrees at 11 bases. Germline V gene lookup returns CDR1 SGHTA and CDR2 FQGTGA. This CDR3 is 18 amino acids long. V was pared by 5 bases and J by 1 base, with 10 bases of the junction left unmatched. The CDR3 sequence is CASSRRPGLAESYNEQFF. The DNA for the CDR3 is TGTGCCAGCAGCAGGCGACCGGGACTAGCGGAGTCCTACAATGAGCAGTTCTTC.

The rearrangement joins TRBV5-1 to TRBJ2-2; D may be TRBD2 (7 bases). This CDR3 spans 15 amino acids. Germline V gene sequence: CDR1 SGHRS, CDR2 YFSETQ. V gave up 3 bases and J gave up 1 base, with 10 bases separating them. The CDR3 sequence: CASSWRGLNTGELFF. The CDR3, as DNA: TGCGCCAGCAGCTGGCGGGGGCTGAACACCGGGGAGCTGTTTTTT.

The chain carries TRBV4-3 and TRBJ2-2, with 8 positions matching TRBD2. CDR1 and CDR2 (germline): LGHNA, YSLEER. The CDR3 runs 18 residues. With V trimmed by 0 bases and J by 2 bases, 8 bases remained unmatched. The CDR3 protein is CASSQDQAGATNTGELFF. The CDR3 DNA is TGCGCCAGCAGCCAAGACCAAGCGGGGGCCACAAACACCGGGGAGCTGTTTTTT.

The V and J genes are TRBV2 and TRBJ2-7; D possibly corresponds to TRBD2 (5 bases). Germline lookup yields CDR1 SNHLY and CDR2 FYNNEI. The CDR3 has 16 residues. Trimming shortened V by 4 bases and J by 7 bases, and 23 bases separated the two germline ends. The CDR3 DNA reads as TGTGCCAGCAGTGTCTTTACCCCTGACAACCAGCGGGAGCAGTACTTC. Translated: CASSVFTPDNQREQYF.

This rearrangement joins TRBV7-9 to TRBJ2-6; D is perhaps TRBD1 (5 bases). Between the trimmed V and J ends, which lost 3 bases and 3 bases, there was a span of 9 bases. Germline CDR1 is SEHNR and CDR2 is FQNEAQ (reference sequence). This CDR3 is built from 15 residues. This CDR3 is CASSFFRVGANVLTF. CDR3 bases: TGTGCCAGCAGCTTCTTCAGGGTTGGGGCCAACGTCCTGACTTTC. The entire variable domain, with the rest obtained from reference TRBV7-9 and TRBJ2-6, is as follows: DTGVSQNPRHKITKRGQNVTFRCDPISEHNRLYWYRQTLGQGPEFLTYFQNEAQLEKSRLLSDRFSAERPKGSFSTLEIQRTEQGDSAMYLCASSFFRVGANVLTFGAGSRLTVL.

CDR3 protein: CASSVWTGEADTQYF. DNA for the CDR3: TGTGCCAGCAGCGTGTGGACAGGGGAGGCAGATACGCAGTATTTT. J is TRBJ2-3 and V is TRBV9; 9 bases match TRBD1. The CDR3 is 15 residues long. Germline CDR1 SGDLS, CDR2 YYNGEE. With 2 bases clipped from V and 4 bases from J, the junction kept 5 bases outside the gene matches. Together with reference TRBV9 and TRBJ2-3, the CDR3 gives the full variable domain: DSGVTQTPKHLITATGQRVTLRCSPRSGDLSVYWYQQSLDQGLQFLIQYYNGEERAKGNILERFSAQQFPDLHSELNLSSLELGDSALYFCASSVWTGEADTQYFGPGTRLTVL.

This chain links TRBV5-1 with TRBJ1-4; TRBD1 aligns across 9 bases. There are 15 residues in the CDR3. Germline V CDR1 and CDR2: SGHRS, YFSETQ. J gave up 6 bases and V 4 bases, and 7 bases lay outside the gene matches. CDR3 bases: TGCGCCAGCAGCGGCGGGGACAGGGTGGATGAAAAACTGTTTTTT. This encodes CASSGGDRVDEKLFF.

The gene calls are TRBV14 and TRBJ1-2, with D hard to call. Germline values: CDR1 SGHDN, CDR2 FVKESK. CDR3 size: 14 residues. The V end lost 1 base, the J end lost 5 bases, and 11 bases lay between the germline ends. Written as DNA, the CDR3 is TGTGCCAGCAGCCAAGTGGACCGGGGATATGGCTACACCTTC. Translated, it gives CASSQVDRGYGYTF.

The chain joins TRBV12-5 to TRBJ2-1, with D possibly matching TRBD1 (6 bases). CDR1 and CDR2 (germline): LGHNT, FRNRAP. The CDR3 contains 15 residues. The V end lost 0 bases, the J end lost 4 bases, and 10 bases lay between the germline ends. The CDR3 coding sequence is TGTGCTAGTGGTTTGGTACAGGGCGGGTACAATGAGCAGTTCTTC. Its protein product is CASGLVQGGYNEQFF.

The genes are TRBV2 and TRBJ1-2; D is unclear. Germline assignment: CDR1 SNHLY and CDR2 FYNNEI. The CDR3 spans 12 residues. With 4 bases removed from V and 7 bases from J, the gap between germline ends came to 10 bases. The CDR3 nucleotides read TGTGCCAGCAGTGCGGCAGGAGGTGGCTACACCTTC. Protein sequence: CASSAAGGGYTF.

The CDR3 spells CASSLAPGQGFVQYF. The CDR3 nucleotides read TGTGCCAGCAGCTTAGCCCCGGGACAGGGATTCGTGCAGTACTTC. The chain is built from TRBV7-2 and TRBJ2-7, with TRBD1 matching 9 bases. The CDR3 has 15 amino acids. V shed 0 bases and J 9 bases; nucleotides not matched to a gene: 9. In germline, CDR1 is SGHTA, CDR2 FQGNSA.

This clone was counted only a few times. The chain carries TRBV19 and TRBJ1-2; D gene unclear. V was trimmed by 7 bases and J by 4 bases, leaving 19 bases between them. The CDR3 is 15 amino acids. Germline CDR1 is LNHDA and CDR2 is SQIVND (reference sequence). The CDR3, as DNA: TGTGCCAGTATGGCCTATCGAGGTTCCGGCTATGGCTACACCTTC. This sequence encodes CASMAYRGSGYGYTF. The whole variable domain, remainder taken from reference TRBV19 and TRBJ1-2, is DGGITQSPKYLFRKEGQNVTLSCEQNLNHDAMYWYRQDPGQGLRLIYYSQIVNDFQKGDIAEGYSVSREKKESFPLTVTSAQKNPTAFYLCASMAYRGSGYGYTFGSGTRLTVV.

The chain is built from TRBV5-1 and TRBJ2-5; no firm D call. Germline V CDR1 and CDR2: SGHRS, YFSETQ. V was trimmed by 4 bases and J by 5 bases, leaving 15 bases between them. The CDR3 loop spans 14 amino acids. The DNA for the CDR3 is TGCGCCAGCAGCGCCGGGTGGGTCGCGGAGACCCAGTACTTC. Amino acids: CASSAGWVAETQYF.

This clone has more than one count but fewer than ten. The chain uses TRBV10-3 and TRBJ1-1; D is unresolved. The V end lost 4 bases, the J end lost 1 base, and 10 bases lay between the germline ends. The CDR3 runs to 14 residues. Germline V gene data show CDR1 as ENHRY and CDR2 as SYGVKD. The DNA of the CDR3 is TGTGCCATCAGTGGGCGGAGGTCGAACACTGAAGCTTTCTTT. Its translation: CAISGRRSNTEAFF.

The rearrangement uses TRBV2 and TRBJ2-7, with 7 bases lining up with TRBD2. Per germline, CDR1 SNHLY and CDR2 FYNNEI. The CDR3 is made up of 14 amino acids. The V gene end was trimmed by 7 bases and the J gene end by 6 bases; junction bases not matched to a gene: 12. CDR3: CASNPDRTRGEQYF. CDR3 DNA sequence: TGTGCCAGCAACCCCGACCGGACTAGGGGCGAGCAGTACTTC.

V gene TRBV7-2 combines with J gene TRBJ2-7; D not resolved. Germline CDR1 reads SGHTA; CDR2 reads FQGNSA. This CDR3 is built from 14 residues. The V gene lost 0 bases and the J gene lost 0 bases, with 6 bases spanning the gap. The CDR3, as DNA: TGTGCCAGCAGCTTAGCGGGCAGCTCCTACGAGCAGTACTTC. It specifies CASSLAGSSYEQYF. The full variable domain, with the rest looked up from reference TRBV7-2 and TRBJ2-7, is GAGVSQSPSNKVTEKGKDVELRCDPISGHTALYWYRQSLGQGLEFLIYFQGNSAPDKSGLPSDRFSAERTGGSVSTLTIQRTQQEDSAVYLCASSLAGSSYEQYFGPGTRLTVT.

The chain is built from TRBV6-1 and TRBJ2-7; maybe TRBD2 (5 bases). V lost 2 bases to trimming and J lost 3 bases, with 14 bases between them. The germline gives CDR1 MNHNS, CDR2 SASEGT. This CDR3 is built from 15 residues. CDR3 in DNA: TGTGCCAGCAGTGAACGAAGAGGGCAAATCTACGAGCAGTACTTC. Translation gives CASSERRGQIYEQYF.

This clone has more than one count but fewer than ten. The V gene is TRBV29-1, the J gene TRBJ1-1, with a tentative D call TRBD1 (6 bases). Per the germline V gene, CDR1 is SQVTM and CDR2 is ANQGSEA. V gave up 7 bases and J gave up 8 bases, with 14 bases separating them. The length of the CDR3 is 11 residues. CDR3 in DNA: TGCAGCGCCGTTAGGACAGAAGAAGCTTTCTTT. Its protein product is CSAVRTEEAFF.

This sequence joins TRBV30 and TRBJ1-4, with a weak D call TRBD1 (5 bases). V was cut by 3 bases and J by 7 bases, with 12 bases left in between. CDR1 and CDR2 from the germline V gene are GTSNPN and SVGIG (reference sequence). The CDR3 consists of 13 residues. The CDR3: CAWSRGRTEKLFF. CDR3 nucleotides: TGTGCCTGGAGCCGGGGGAGGACTGAAAAACTGTTTTTT.

To note about this clone: The junction differs from germline at one of its ends, possibly a read error. The J gene is TRBJ2-2, the V gene TRBV7-7, with a weak D call TRBD2 (5 bases). The CDR3 loop spans 18 amino acids. Germline V gene sequence: CDR1 SSHAT, CDR2 FNYEAQ (reference sequence). DNA for the CDR3: TGTGCTAGCAGCCATTCTAGAGGGTCGGCTAGGAGGACCGGGGAGCTGTTTTTT. Its protein product is CASSHSRGSARRTGELFF.

J is TRBJ1-1 and V is TRBV5-8; 10 bases match TRBD1. Germline trimming cut 2 bases from V and 6 bases from J; bases unmatched to any gene: 7. The CDR3 consists of 15 residues. The germline CDR1 and CDR2 sequences are SGHTS and YDEGEE. Here the CDR3 reads CASSFPGTGVAEAFF. CDR3 DNA: TGTGCCAGCAGCTTCCCCGGGACAGGGGTTGCTGAAGCTTTCTTT.

This chain links TRBV27 with TRBJ1-6, with TRBD1 matching 7 bases. The CDR3 is 15 amino acids. Germline CDR1 is MNHEY and CDR2 is SMNVEV (reference sequence). Unmatched junction bases numbered 11, after V lost 6 bases and J lost 9 bases. The CDR3 DNA reads as TGTGCCAGCAGAACCGGTGCGACAGGGCCTTCACCCCTCCACTTT. Amino acids: CASRTGATGPSPLHF.

The chain employs TRBV20-1 and TRBJ2-5; D not resolved. Germline V lookup: CDR1 DFQATT, CDR2 SNEGSKA (reference sequence). CDR3 length: 11 residues. Trimming stripped 5 bases from V and 4 bases from J, with 8 bases between. In DNA form, the CDR3 reads TGCAGTGCTGCCGTCGGAGAGACCCAGTACTTC. Translated, it gives CSAAVGETQYF.

The CDR3, as DNA: TGTGCCAGCAGTTACCGACAGCCCGGGGAGCTGTTTTTT. It specifies CASSYRQPGELFF. The chain employs TRBV6-5 and TRBJ2-2; weak D call: TRBD1 (5 bases). The CDR3 sequence is 13 residues long. The V gene's germline CDR1 is MNHEY and CDR2 SVGAGI. Trimming stripped 2 bases from V and 6 bases from J, with 7 bases between.

The V gene is TRBV2, the J gene TRBJ2-5; possible D gene TRBD2, 5 bases. The V end lost 6 bases, the J end lost 4 bases, and 15 bases lay between the germline ends. Germline V gives CDR1 SNHLY, CDR2 FYNNEI. The CDR3 runs 14 residues. The CDR3 nucleotides are TGTGCCAGCAGCCCCGGACTTACGGTAGAGACCCAGTACTTC. Translation: CASSPGLTVETQYF.

The V and J genes are TRBV2 and TRBJ2-3; possible D gene TRBD2, 5 bases. Trimming pared 11 bases from V and 3 bases from J, leaving 12 bases between. Germline V gives CDR1 SNHLY, CDR2 FYNNEI. There are 12 residues in the CDR3. The CDR3 protein is CASAGVTDTQYF. The CDR3 DNA sequence: TGTGCCTCGGCCGGGGTGACAGATACGCAGTATTTT.

V and J are TRBV23-1 and TRBJ2-5, with TRBD1 identical over 7 bases. TRBV23-1 is assigned to the ORF class and has an uncertain function. The CDR3 is made up of 15 amino acids. V shed 3 bases, J shed 1 base, and the junction held 5 bases outside the gene matches. The chain's CDR3 is CASSHPQGSQETQYF. CDR3 DNA sequence: TGCGCCAGCAGTCACCCACAGGGGTCCCAAGAGACCCAGTACTTC.